This TCR beta chain was recovered during a study of naive and memory T cell subsets (dated 2017 in TCRdb). For the wider study: Sorted naive and memory T cell subsets from peripheral blood were analyzed in the study using a UMI-based, open-source pipeline for TCR alpha and beta sequencing. IgG serology results and the functional CMV T cell responses were in complete agreement. RNA was DNase-treated and reverse transcribed with TCR constant-region primers, mostly using SuperScript III. What the study reported, not specific to this receptor: Gini index rose and Shannon and inverse Simpson diversity fell from naive through CM, EM and EMRA in both CD4 and CD8 cells. After error correction, over 90% of naive TCR sequences appeared only once, giving much steeper abundance distributions than memory subsets. The abundance of TCRs followed a power law with an exponent that differed between naive and memory subsets yet stayed consistent across the three individuals. Each clonotype was defined as a single alpha or beta chain sequence rather than as a paired alpha/beta receptor. RNA-based TCR counts may be influenced by expression changes linked to T cell activation and differentiation. A few larger clonotypes were present in naive repertoires, especially CD8 naive repertoires, and these clonotypes were possibly memory cells re-expressing CD45RA. The repertoire findings for the naive and memory subsets could not be validated, as no ground truth was available.

Library prep was done by UMI-ligation and nested PCR. The beta constant-region primer consisted of an equimolar mixture of two oligonucleotides that together covered TRBC1 and TRBC2. Four rounds of PCR, combining the SP2 primer with nested alpha and beta constant-region primers, were used to amplify the ligated cDNA. T4 RNA ligase 1 ligated a single-stranded oligonucleotide carrying the SP2 primer and a 12-nucleotide UMI to the cDNA 3' end. The ligation reaction was kept at 16 degrees C for roughly 19-24 hours. PCR2 was typically performed as a SYBR Green qPCR and was stopped at a predetermined threshold so that over-amplification was prevented. Every purification after the first one was done using Agencourt AMPure XP magnetic beads. Libraries were quantified by Qubit and checked on a TapeStation, with a main peak expected near 650 bp. The pooled libraries were sequenced on an Illumina MiSeq using v2 2x251 paired-end kits, which usually yielded about 0.85-2 million reads per sample. Libraries were pooled at approximately 4 nM per sample, and roughly 4.5-7.5% PhiX was added to improve cluster recognition. The study's processing was this. Decombinator assigned V and J genes to Demultiplexor-processed FASTQ reads by tag matching, allowing a single base-pair mismatch. UMIs were used by Collapsinator to correct both sequencing errors and frequency errors arising from PCR heterogeneity. CDR3Translator translated TCRs and extracted CDR3s from the conserved cysteine to the FGXG phenylalanine, flagging non-productive sequences. Repertoires were subsampled to equal numbers of UMI-defined TCRs before Gini, Shannon entropy and inverse Simpson indices were calculated. Within the linear range, a power law was fitted to clonotype abundance distributions using maximum likelihood. When run on a single naive CD8 sample, MIGEC and the pipeline yielded similar UMI counts, similar unique TCR numbers and similar clonal distributions. In one analysis, naive TCRs also found in any memory subset of the same donor were removed from the naive repertoire. The repertoires were searched for roughly 7,000 CMV-associated CDR3 sequences that had been compiled from VDJdb and a published dataset. TCRdb's own reprocessing of the public reads used fastp at Q25 and MiXCR and kept productive beta chains. A single entry per CDR3 protein holds the most common genes and DNA from its merged rows. These V and J calls originate from TCRdb's pipeline instead of the authors' own analysis. Counted in this sample were over 110,000 distinct CDR3 sequences; roughly a fifth of them appeared once. The top ten constitute roughly 0.68% of the sample.

This clonotype was counted ten times or more. What antigen it recognizes has not been identified. Base qualities were left out, and no much larger clone turns up one base away. Separate amplification of TCR alpha and beta chain libraries was performed from the second PCR step onward. Donor CMV status was determined by IFNgamma production from CD4+ T cells after overnight stimulation of fresh PBMCs with CMV viral lysate. Miltenyi beads were used first to positively select CD4 T cells, and CD8 T cells were then positively selected from the CD4-negative fraction. Cells were stained for CD3, CD4, CD8, CD45RA, CD27 and a live/dead dye and were sorted on a BD Aria II into four subsets based on CD45RA and CD27. A few healthy volunteers provided blood, and the blood of each volunteer was split into CD4 and CD8 T cells and then into four differentiation subsets. About 110 ml of peripheral blood was taken from each donor, and PBMC were separated by density-gradient centrifugation on Ficoll-Paque PLUS. After sorting, cells were lysed in RLT buffer, RNA was extracted using a Qiagen RNeasy kit, and the extracted RNA was stored at -80 degrees C.

V is shortened by 3 bases, J by 3 bases, and the region joining them spans 6 bases. Including the terminal cysteine and phenylalanine, the CDR3 comprises 12 residues. Only CDR3 DNA remains: 36 bases, in frame from the first base. CDR1 SGHVS and CDR2 FNYEAQ are derived from the germline V gene. The chain is encoded by TRBV7-6 joined to TRBJ2-7; 5 matching bases give a weak D call of TRBD1. Sequenced input: naive CD8+ T cells from blood. The cell subset or site label, read with the paper, signifies: naive T cells, CD45RA high CD27+. This TCR was recovered from a human donor in good health. The CDR3 sequence is CASSLTDYEQYF. DNA sequence: TGTGCCAGCAGCTTGACAGACTACGAGCAGTACTTC.